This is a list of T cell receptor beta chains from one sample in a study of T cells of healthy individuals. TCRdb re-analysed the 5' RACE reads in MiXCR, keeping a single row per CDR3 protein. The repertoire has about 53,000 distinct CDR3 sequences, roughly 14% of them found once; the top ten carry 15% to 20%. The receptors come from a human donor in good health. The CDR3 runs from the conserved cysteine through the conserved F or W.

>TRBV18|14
CASSPGLAGYEQYF
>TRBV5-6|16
CASSFIAGGLMETQYF
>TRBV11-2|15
CASSRSSPGAETQYF
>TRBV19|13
CASTFPGGETQYF
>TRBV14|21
CASSQDFRGGYLNRSYNEQFF
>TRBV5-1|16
CASSHGQGTSGNTIYF
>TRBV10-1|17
CASSGALTGVNTGELFF
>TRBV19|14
CASSMAGGDEKLFF
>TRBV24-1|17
CATSDSTFGGRFYGYTF
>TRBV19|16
CASRYRTSGRDGELFF
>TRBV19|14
CASSIAGGPNEQFF
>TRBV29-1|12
CSVAAGGGGYTF
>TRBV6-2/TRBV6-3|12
CASGREAYEQYF
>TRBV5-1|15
CASSLAGGLYNEQFF
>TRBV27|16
CASRISAGLGTGELFF
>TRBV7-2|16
CASSLGGQGSNYGYTF
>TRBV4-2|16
CASSRDRGPLNNEQFF
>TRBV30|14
CAWTGAGDTGELFF
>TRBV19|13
CASSIAQLYGYTF
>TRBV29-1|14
CSVTDRGNSYEQYF
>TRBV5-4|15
CASSLLAEGPDTQYF
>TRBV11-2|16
CASSLTGNIFADTQYF
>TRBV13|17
CASSQKGTETFTDTQYF
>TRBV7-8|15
CASSNRDRGFVGYTF
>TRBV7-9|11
CASSSTPEAFF